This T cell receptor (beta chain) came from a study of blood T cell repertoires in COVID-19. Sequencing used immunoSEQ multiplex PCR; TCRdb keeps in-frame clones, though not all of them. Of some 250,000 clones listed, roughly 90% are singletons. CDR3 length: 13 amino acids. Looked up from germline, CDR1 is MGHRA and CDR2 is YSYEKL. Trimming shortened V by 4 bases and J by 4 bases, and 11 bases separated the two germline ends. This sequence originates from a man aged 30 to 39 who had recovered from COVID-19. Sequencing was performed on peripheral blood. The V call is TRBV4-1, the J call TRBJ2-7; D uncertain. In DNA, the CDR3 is TGCGCCAGCAGCCCCTCGCCGGGTTACGAGCAGTACTTC. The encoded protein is CASSPSPGYEQYF.